Listed below are T cell receptor beta chains from one sample, sequenced in a study of blood T cell repertoires in COVID-19. Profiled with immunoSEQ multiplex PCR; TCRdb holds only in-frame clones, not every one. This table holds fewer than 15,000 clones, over 80% found once. Input material: peripheral blood. The receptors were sampled from a man between 50 and 59 years old with active COVID-19. CDR3s leave out the opening cysteine and the closing phenylalanine or tryptophan. The order of the fields is CDR3 protein, V gene.

CDR3: ASSLGGGLLGSYNEQF; V: TRBV7-8
CDR3: ASSLTTGITEAF; V: TRBV27
CDR3: ASSLSYGQGAGEQY; V: TRBV28
CDR3: ASSRDRESNEQF; V: TRBV19
CDR3: AWSGGASGRAYNEQF; V: TRBV30
CDR3: AWSDLGGERQPQH; V: TRBV30
CDR3: ASSQEWLASGYEQY; V: TRBV4-1
CDR3: ASSWAPQIGTDTQY; V: TRBV6-6
CDR3: ASSEAGQATYEQY; V: TRBV2
CDR3: ASSVLAGVYEQY; V: TRBV11-2
CDR3: ASSLVGGYEQY; V: TRBV7-9
CDR3: ASSEGSGMSYGYT; V: TRBV2
CDR3: ASTLQGLAYEQY; V: TRBV6-5
CDR3: ASSEGFSGANVLT; V: TRBV10-1
CDR3: ASSQLKGRDYNEQF; V: TRBV4-1
CDR3: ASSQVPQGWDYGTQY; V: TRBV4-1
CDR3: ASSYSGQGDVYGYT; V: TRBV6-6
CDR3: ATSRTGLAPAAQY; V: TRBV15
CDR3: ASSLDAGYEQY; V: TRBV7-8
CDR3: ASTGGISGNTIY; V: TRBV9
CDR3: ASLRQDLNEQF; V: TRBV19
CDR3: ASKGENQPQH; V: TRBV3-1/TRBV3-2
CDR3: ASSQGASYEQY; V: TRBV7-2
CDR3: ASSVEPGELF; V: TRBV2
CDR3: ASSYATAAGNTIY; V: TRBV5-6